These T cell receptor beta chains were read from a single sample in a study of vaccination and CD4 T cells after COVID-19. Using its own MiXCR run on the PCR reads, TCRdb lists one record per CDR3 protein. Here the sample spans more than 10,000 distinct CDR3 sequences, around 62% being singletons. Their cognate antigens are unknown. Input material: CD4+ T cells from blood, cultured in vitro. The receptors originated from a human donor who had recovered from COVID-19. Both conserved end residues are part of each CDR3. Fields, in order: J gene, D gene, clone size, V gene, CDR3 DNA, CDR3 protein. D genes are given only for firm matches. Clone size is stated in some rows and not others, as once, few, many or a class when expanded.

j_call: TRBJ1-2
d_call: .
clone_size: .
v_call: TRBV28
cdr3_nt: TGTGCCAGCAGTTTAGAGGGTCCCAGAGTTGCTACTTATGGCTACACCTTC
cdr3_aa: CASSLEGPRVATYGYTF

j_call: TRBJ2-7
d_call: .
clone_size: few
v_call: TRBV7-9
cdr3_nt: TGTGCCAGCAGCTTTAATAATATCCACGAGCAGTACTTC
cdr3_aa: CASSFNNIHEQYF

j_call: TRBJ1-2
d_call: .
clone_size: .
v_call: TRBV6-5
cdr3_nt: TGTGCCAGCAGTTACTCGAGCTGGGACGGACTAAACTATGGCTACACCTTC
cdr3_aa: CASSYSSWDGLNYGYTF

j_call: TRBJ1-1
d_call: .
clone_size: .
v_call: TRBV6-1
cdr3_nt: TGTGCCAGCAGCGAGGACAGATATGAAGCTTTCTTT
cdr3_aa: CASSEDRYEAFF

j_call: TRBJ1-6
d_call: .
clone_size: .
v_call: TRBV11-3
cdr3_nt: TGTGCCAGCAGCTTGGGGCAGGCAAATTCACCCCTCCACTTT
cdr3_aa: CASSLGQANSPLHF

j_call: TRBJ2-7
d_call: .
clone_size: .
v_call: TRBV7-6
cdr3_nt: TGTGCCAGCAGTGCAAACTTGCGGGGAGTGTACGAGCAGTACTTC
cdr3_aa: CASSANLRGVYEQYF

j_call: TRBJ1-5
d_call: .
clone_size: few
v_call: TRBV20-1
cdr3_nt: TGCAGTGCTAGTGTGGGAGATCAGCCCCAGCATTTT
cdr3_aa: CSASVGDQPQHF

j_call: TRBJ2-2
d_call: .
clone_size: .
v_call: TRBV7-9
cdr3_nt: TGTGCCAGCAGCTTAGTGAGGGGGACTAACACCGGGGAGCTGTTTTTT
cdr3_aa: CASSLVRGTNTGELFF

j_call: TRBJ1-5
d_call: .
clone_size: few
v_call: TRBV15
cdr3_nt: TGTGCCACCAGCAGAGATCGGGGGATCGGTGGCAATCAGCCCCAGCATTTT
cdr3_aa: CATSRDRGIGGNQPQHF

j_call: TRBJ1-2
d_call: TRBD1
clone_size: .
v_call: TRBV28
cdr3_nt: TGTGCCAGCAGTCCTTTCAGAGACAGGGAAAATGGCTACACCTTC
cdr3_aa: CASSPFRDRENGYTF

j_call: TRBJ2-3
d_call: .
clone_size: .
v_call: TRBV29-1
cdr3_nt: TGCAGCGTGGCGCCGGGCCCCCTTTTAGCAGATACGCAGTATTTT
cdr3_aa: CSVAPGPLLADTQYF

j_call: TRBJ1-3
d_call: .
clone_size: few
v_call: TRBV21-1
cdr3_nt: TGTGCCAGCAGCAAAGGGTCTGGAAACACCATATATTTT
cdr3_aa: CASSKGSGNTIYF

j_call: TRBJ2-1
d_call: TRBD2
clone_size: .
v_call: TRBV6-1
cdr3_nt: TGTGCCAGCAGTGCTAGCGGGAGGGACAATGAGCAGTTCTTC
cdr3_aa: CASSASGRDNEQFF

j_call: TRBJ2-4
d_call: TRBD1
clone_size: few
v_call: TRBV6-5
cdr3_nt: TGTGCCAGCAGTTACAGCCAGGGGGCGGACATTCAGTACTTC
cdr3_aa: CASSYSQGADIQYF

j_call: TRBJ2-7
d_call: .
clone_size: .
v_call: TRBV6-1
cdr3_nt: TGTGCCAGCAGTGTAGAGCCCACCTACGAGCAGTACTTC
cdr3_aa: CASSVEPTYEQYF

j_call: TRBJ1-5
d_call: TRBD1
clone_size: .
v_call: TRBV7-8
cdr3_nt: TGTGCCAGCAGCCTGGGACAGGCGATCAATCAGCCCCAGCATTTT
cdr3_aa: CASSLGQAINQPQHF

j_call: TRBJ2-3
d_call: .
clone_size: .
v_call: TRBV20-1
cdr3_nt: TGCAGTGCTAGAGTGGACGAGGGCACAGATACGCAGTATTTT
cdr3_aa: CSARVDEGTDTQYF

j_call: TRBJ1-1
d_call: .
clone_size: few
v_call: TRBV19
cdr3_nt: TGTGCGAGTTGCCCGGTGGGGAGCACTGAAGCTTTCTTT
cdr3_aa: CASCPVGSTEAFF

j_call: TRBJ2-1
d_call: TRBD2
clone_size: few
v_call: TRBV10-3
cdr3_nt: TGTGCCATCAGTGAGACTAGCGGGAGTGGGAATGAGCAGTTCTTC
cdr3_aa: CAISETSGSGNEQFF

j_call: TRBJ2-3
d_call: .
clone_size: .
v_call: TRBV20-1
cdr3_nt: TGCAGTGCCGCTACAGTCACAGATACGCAGTATTTT
cdr3_aa: CSAATVTDTQYF

j_call: TRBJ1-1
d_call: .
clone_size: .
v_call: TRBV29-1
cdr3_nt: TGCAGCGTTGTCGTCACTGACACTGAAGCTTTCTTT
cdr3_aa: CSVVVTDTEAFF

j_call: TRBJ2-7
d_call: TRBD2
clone_size: once
v_call: TRBV28
cdr3_nt: TGTGCCAGCAGTGAGAGCGGGAGCTACGAGCAGTACTTC
cdr3_aa: CASSESGSYEQYF

j_call: TRBJ2-7
d_call: TRBD1
clone_size: .
v_call: TRBV15
cdr3_nt: TGTGCCACCAGCAGACTAAGAGGGGGCGTATCCTACGAGCAGTACTTC
cdr3_aa: CATSRLRGGVSYEQYF

j_call: TRBJ2-1
d_call: .
clone_size: .
v_call: TRBV7-2
cdr3_nt: TGTGCCAGCAGCTCGGACTCCTACAATGAGCAGTTCTTC
cdr3_aa: CASSSDSYNEQFF

j_call: TRBJ2-7
d_call: TRBD2
clone_size: .
v_call: TRBV19
cdr3_nt: TGTGCCAGTAGTCGGTCCGGACTAGCGGGAGGCATCGACTCCTACGAGCAGTACTTC
cdr3_aa: CASSRSGLAGGIDSYEQYF

j_call: TRBJ2-5
d_call: .
clone_size: .
v_call: TRBV7-2
cdr3_nt: TGTGCCAGCAGCTTAGTTCAGGGGAGCGGAGAGACCCAGTACTTC
cdr3_aa: CASSLVQGSGETQYF

j_call: TRBJ2-7
d_call: TRBD2
clone_size: once
v_call: TRBV7-9
cdr3_nt: TGTGCCAGCAGCCCGCCGACTAGCGGGAGCTCCTACGAGCAGTACTTC
cdr3_aa: CASSPPTSGSSYEQYF

j_call: TRBJ1-2
d_call: .
clone_size: .
v_call: TRBV18
cdr3_nt: TGTGCCAGCTCACCGGGAGTAGGGGCGGAGGGCTACACCTTC
cdr3_aa: CASSPGVGAEGYTF

j_call: TRBJ2-1
d_call: .
clone_size: .
v_call: TRBV20-1
cdr3_nt: TGCAGTGCTAGAGCTCAGAGGGCCGGGTCCTACAATGAGCAGTTCTTC
cdr3_aa: CSARAQRAGSYNEQFF

j_call: TRBJ2-3
d_call: .
clone_size: .
v_call: TRBV7-2
cdr3_nt: TGTGCCAGCAGCTCGCAGACAGGGAGACAAGGGGGGGCGCAGTATTTT
cdr3_aa: CASSSQTGRQGGAQYF